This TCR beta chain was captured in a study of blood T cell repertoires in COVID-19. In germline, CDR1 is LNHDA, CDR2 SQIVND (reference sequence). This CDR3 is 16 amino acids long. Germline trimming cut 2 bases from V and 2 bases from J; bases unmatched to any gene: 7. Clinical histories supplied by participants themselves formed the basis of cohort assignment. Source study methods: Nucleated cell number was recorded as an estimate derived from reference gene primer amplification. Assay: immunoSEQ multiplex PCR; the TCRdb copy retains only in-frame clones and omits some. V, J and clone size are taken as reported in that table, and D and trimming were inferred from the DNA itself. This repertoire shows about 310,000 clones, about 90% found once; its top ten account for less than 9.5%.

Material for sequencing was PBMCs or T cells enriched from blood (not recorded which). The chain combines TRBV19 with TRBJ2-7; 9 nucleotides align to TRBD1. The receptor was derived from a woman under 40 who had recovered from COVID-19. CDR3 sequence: CASSILTGGAPYEQYF. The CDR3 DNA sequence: TGTGCCAGTAGTATACTTACAGGGGGCGCGCCCTACGAGCAGTACTTC.